One and the same sample provided the 24 T cell receptor beta chains below, sequenced in a study of early T cells in non-severe SARS-CoV-2 infection. Using its own MiXCR run on the 5' RACE reads, TCRdb lists one record per CDR3 protein. The sample contains over 90,000 distinct CDR3 sequences, roughly 12% of which appear only once. Sequencing used whole blood, obtained at baseline. The receptors derive from an adult who was a healthcare worker with PCR-confirmed SARS-CoV-2 infection or an uninfected control (not recorded which).

The J gene is TRBJ1-5, the V gene TRBV3-1; 7 positions match TRBD1. The germline gives CDR1 LGHDT, CDR2 YNNKEL (reference sequence). The CDR3 runs to 14 residues. V dropped 4 bases and J dropped 4; count of bases not matched to a gene: 4. CDR3 sequence (DNA): TGTGCCAGCAGCCCCGGGACAGCGAATCAGCCCCAGCATTTT. Translation: CASSPGTANQPQHF.

The V and J genes are TRBV18 and TRBJ2-4; D unresolved. V was cut by 0 bases and J by 4 bases, with 7 bases left in between. This CDR3 has 14 amino acids. Per germline, CDR1 KGHSH and CDR2 LQKENI. The DNA for the CDR3 is TGTGCCAGCTCACCACCGGCTGGGAAAAACATTCAGTACTTC. It codes for CASSPPAGKNIQYF.

The chain is built from TRBV20-1 and TRBJ1-6; weak D call: TRBD1 (6 bases). Germline-derived CDR1 and CDR2 are DFQATT and SNEGSKA (reference sequence). V gave up 1 base and J gave up 9 bases, with 19 bases separating them. CDR3 size: 16 residues. The CDR3 protein is CSARVGGRTYVSPLHF. Here the CDR3 DNA reads TGCAGTGCTAGAGTAGGGGGGCGCACGTATGTTTCACCCCTCCACTTT.

This clonotype has more than one count but fewer than ten. This chain joins TRBV9 and TRBJ2-6, with unresolved D. The CDR3 contains 20 residues. Germline CDR1 SGDLS, CDR2 YYNGEE. Trimming left V 0 bases short and J 1 base short, with 20 bases between. This CDR3 is CASSVDGYSAPRSGANVLTF. The CDR3 nucleotides read TGTGCCAGCAGCGTAGACGGCTACAGCGCCCCCCGTTCTGGGGCCAACGTCCTGACTTTC.

In this sample, this clonotype turned up a few times. The CDR3: CSASVSQTNTQYF. The CDR3 DNA follows: TGCAGTGCTAGTGTAAGCCAAACTAATACGCAGTATTTT. V is TRBV20-1 and J is TRBJ2-3; D not certain. CDR1 and CDR2 (germline): DFQATT, SNEGSKA (reference sequence). The CDR3 is 13 amino acids. Trimming removed 3 bases at V and 7 bases at J, with 14 bases between.

The table lists this clonotype with a few counts. The chain couples TRBV20-1 to TRBJ1-4; no firm D call. CDR3 size: 13 residues. Germline-derived CDR1 and CDR2 are DFQATT and SNEGSKA (reference sequence). The V end lost 3 bases, the J end lost 3 bases, and 8 bases lay between the germline ends. The CDR3 spells CSASAGSNEKLFF. The CDR3 DNA sequence: TGCAGTGCTAGTGCAGGATCTAATGAAAAACTGTTTTTT.

The rearrangement links TRBV7-9 to TRBJ2-7; TRBD1 matches 10 bases. CDR1 and CDR2 from the germline V gene are SEHNR and FQNEAQ (reference sequence). CDR3 length equals 14 residues. The V gene end was trimmed by 5 bases and the J gene end by 6 bases; junction bases not matched to a gene: 7. Here the CDR3 DNA reads TGTGCCAGCAGCCCCGGGACAGGGGCTGGCGAGCAGTACTTC. This sequence encodes CASSPGTGAGEQYF.

This clonotype was seen a handful of times. This sequence joins TRBV5-1 and TRBJ2-2; D is unresolved. The CDR3 has 13 residues. Germline loops: CDR1 SGHRS, CDR2 YFSETQ. V dropped 7 bases and J dropped 4 bases, with 11 bases sitting between them. CDR3 loop: CASGDTVTGELFF. For the CDR3, the DNA is TGCGCCAGCGGTGACACCGTCACCGGGGAGCTGTTTTTT.

This clonotype was seen only a few times. This chain links TRBV7-9 with TRBJ1-1, with D unclear. CDR1 is SEHNR and CDR2 is FQNEAQ in the germline V gene (reference sequence). Trimming stripped 5 bases from V and 0 bases from J, with 13 bases between. The CDR3 runs to 15 residues. In DNA form, the CDR3 reads TGTGCCAGCAGCCCTAACCGAGACATGAACACTGAAGCTTTCTTT. Residues: CASSPNRDMNTEAFF.

J is TRBJ2-3 and V is TRBV28; 8 bases align to TRBD2. The germline V gene has CDR1 MDHEN and CDR2 SYDVKM. V was pared by 8 bases and J by 4 bases, with 8 bases of the junction left unmatched. The CDR3 has 14 residues. The CDR3 sequence is CASPPGGTADTQYF. The CDR3 region has the DNA TGTGCCAGCCCTCCGGGGGGGACTGCAGATACGCAGTATTTT.

A few counts support this clonotype. The CDR3 region has the DNA TGTGCCAGCTCACCAATTGGGCTCTCCTACGAGCAGTACTTC. Translated, it gives CASSPIGLSYEQYF. The chain carries TRBV18 and TRBJ2-7, with unresolved D. The germline V gene encodes CDR1 KGHSH and CDR2 LQKENI. V lost 2 bases to trimming and J lost 0 bases, with 8 bases between them. The CDR3 is 14 residues long.

As concerns this clonotype: Its ends do not fully match the called genes, so a read error is possible. This rearrangement joins TRBV12-3 or TRBV12-4 to TRBJ2-2, with TRBD2 as a possible D gene (6 bases). The CDR3 is 15 amino acids. CDR3 residues: CASSKLAALTGEPFF. CDR3 coding DNA: TGTGCCAGCAGTAAATTAGCGGCCCTCACCGGGGAGCCGTTTTTT.

The J gene is TRBJ1-1, the V gene TRBV29-1, with a tentative D call TRBD1 (6 bases). This CDR3 region has 12 residues. V dropped 7 bases and J dropped 7 bases, with 16 bases sitting between them. Germline lookup yields CDR1 SQVTM and CDR2 ANQGSEA. The CDR3 sequence is CSALRQAVEAFF. The CDR3 coding sequence is TGCAGCGCACTCCGACAGGCCGTTGAAGCTTTCTTT.

The table lists this clonotype with a few counts. The genes are TRBV2 and TRBJ2-7, with 7 bases lining up with TRBD1. The germline V gene has CDR1 SNHLY and CDR2 FYNNEI. V lost 8 bases, J lost 4 bases, and 8 bases stayed unmatched. CDR3 size: 13 residues. The CDR3 spells CASRDSLKYEQYF. CDR3 in DNA: TGTGCCAGCCGGGACAGCCTAAAGTACGAGCAGTACTTC.

The DNA of the CDR3 is TGCGCCAGCAGCTTGGAGGGGGGGCGGTCACCCCTCCACTTT. Its translation is CASSLEGGRSPLHF. This chain uses TRBV5-1 with TRBJ1-6, with D perhaps TRBD1 (6 bases). This CDR3 comprises 14 residues. Deletions cut 0 bases from V and 10 bases from J, with 11 bases between. Germline assignment: CDR1 SGHRS and CDR2 YFSETQ.

CDR3 DNA sequence: TGTGCCAGCAGGGCCGGACAGGGGAGAGAAAACACCATATATTTT. Translating gives CASRAGQGRENTIYF. The rearrangement joins TRBV6-5 to TRBJ1-3; 9 bases line up with TRBD1. This CDR3 region has 15 residues. Germline-derived CDR1 and CDR2 are MNHEY and SVGAGI. V shed 6 bases and J 6 bases; nucleotides not matched to a gene: 9.

This clonotype turned up a few times. The chain uses TRBV29-1 and TRBJ2-5; D is ambiguous. V was pared by 4 bases and J by 5 bases, with 8 bases between. From germline, CDR1 is SQVTM and CDR2 ANQGSEA. This CDR3 has 11 amino acids. The CDR3 region is CSVVAAETQYF. CDR3 DNA: TGCAGCGTTGTCGCGGCTGAGACCCAGTACTTC.

The sample holds many counts of this clonotype. The chain's CDR3 is CASSFMKTQYF. The CDR3 DNA follows: TGTGCCAGCAGCTTTATGAAGACCCAGTACTTC. This chain joins TRBV7-9 and TRBJ2-5, with D unresolved. With 3 bases removed from V and 6 bases from J, the gap between germline ends came to 5 bases. The CDR3 totals 11 residues. Germline V lookup: CDR1 SEHNR, CDR2 FQNEAQ (reference sequence). Supplemented by reference TRBV7-9 and TRBJ2-5, the full variable domain reads DTGVSQNPRHKITKRGQNVTFRCDPISEHNRLYWYRQTLGQGPEFLTYFQNEAQLEKSRLLSDRFSAERPKGSFSTLEIQRTEQGDSAMYLCASSFMKTQYFGPGTRLLVL.

This clonotype was picked up many times. The rearrangement joins TRBV6-4 to TRBJ1-1; 10 bases align to TRBD1. J lost 10 bases, V lost 6 bases, and 2 bases had no gene match. The germline gives CDR1 MRHNA, CDR2 SNTAGT. The CDR3 is 11 amino acids. CDR3 sequence (DNA): TGTGCCAGCAGGGGACAGGGGACAGCTTTCTTT. Protein sequence: CASRGQGTAFF.

This clonotype was picked up many times. This chain uses TRBV3-1 with TRBJ2-4; 11 bases align to TRBD2. The germline gives CDR1 LGHDT, CDR2 YNNKEL (reference sequence). Trimming cost V 0 bases and J 15 bases; bases outside gene matches: 10. The CDR3 has 15 amino acids. CDR3 sequence (DNA): TGTGCCAGCAGCCAAGATCTTACGACTAGCGGGGTAAGGTACTTC. As protein: CASSQDLTTSGVRYF.

The gene calls are TRBV6-6 and TRBJ2-1, with 8 bases matching TRBD2. J lost 2 bases, V lost 2 bases, and 2 bases had no gene match. The CDR3 extends over 15 amino acids. Germline V CDR1 and CDR2: MNHNY, SVGAGI (reference sequence). CDR3 coding DNA: TGTGCCAGCAGTTACGAGCGGGGGCCCTACAATGAGCAGTTCTTC. This translates into CASSYERGPYNEQFF.

DNA of the CDR3: TGTGCCAGCAGACCAGACAGGCCCAACTATGGCTACACCTTC. It specifies CASRPDRPNYGYTF. The J gene is TRBJ1-2, the V gene TRBV12-3 or TRBV12-4; possible D gene TRBD1, 6 bases. This CDR3 spans 14 amino acids. Trimming removed 6 bases at V and 2 bases at J, with 13 bases between.

This clonotype was detected a few times. The genes are TRBV28 and TRBJ2-1; D remains ambiguous. The V gene's germline CDR1 is MDHEN and CDR2 SYDVKM. V was shortened by 9 bases and J by 5 bases, with 20 bases between the two germline ends. This CDR3 has 15 residues. The CDR3 region has the DNA TGTGCCAGTAAACCCGCGCCGTTAATGGACAATGAGCAGTTCTTC. This codes for CASKPAPLMDNEQFF.

There are a few counts of this clonotype. The chain recombines TRBV7-9 with TRBJ2-1; a weak D match, TRBD2 (6 bases). V was cut by 7 bases and J by 5 bases, with 21 bases left in between. The CDR3 sequence is 16 residues long. CDR1 and CDR2 from the germline V gene are SEHNR and FQNEAQ (reference sequence). The CDR3 is CASTVPWSGPDNEQFF. CDR3 DNA sequence: TGTGCCAGCACCGTACCCTGGAGCGGGCCTGACAATGAGCAGTTCTTC. The full variable domain, with the rest looked up from reference TRBV7-9 and TRBJ2-1, is DTGVSQNPRHKITKRGQNVTFRCDPISEHNRLYWYRQTLGQGPEFLTYFQNEAQLEKSRLLSDRFSAERPKGSFSTLEIQRTEQGDSAMYLCASTVPWSGPDNEQFFGPGTRLTVL.